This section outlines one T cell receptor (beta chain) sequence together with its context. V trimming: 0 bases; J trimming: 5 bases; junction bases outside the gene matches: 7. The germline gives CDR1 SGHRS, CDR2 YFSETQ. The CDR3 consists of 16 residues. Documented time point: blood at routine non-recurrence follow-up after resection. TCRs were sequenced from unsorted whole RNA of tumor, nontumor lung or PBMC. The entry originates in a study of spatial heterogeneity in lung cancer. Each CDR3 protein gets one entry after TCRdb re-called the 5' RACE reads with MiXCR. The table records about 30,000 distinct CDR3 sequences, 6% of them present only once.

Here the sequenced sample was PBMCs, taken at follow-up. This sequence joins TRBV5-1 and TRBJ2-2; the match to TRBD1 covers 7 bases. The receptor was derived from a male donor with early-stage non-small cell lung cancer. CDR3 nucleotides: TGCGCCAGCAGCTTGGGACAGGGTAGTTGGACCGGGGAGCTGTTTTTT. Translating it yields CASSLGQGSWTGELFF.